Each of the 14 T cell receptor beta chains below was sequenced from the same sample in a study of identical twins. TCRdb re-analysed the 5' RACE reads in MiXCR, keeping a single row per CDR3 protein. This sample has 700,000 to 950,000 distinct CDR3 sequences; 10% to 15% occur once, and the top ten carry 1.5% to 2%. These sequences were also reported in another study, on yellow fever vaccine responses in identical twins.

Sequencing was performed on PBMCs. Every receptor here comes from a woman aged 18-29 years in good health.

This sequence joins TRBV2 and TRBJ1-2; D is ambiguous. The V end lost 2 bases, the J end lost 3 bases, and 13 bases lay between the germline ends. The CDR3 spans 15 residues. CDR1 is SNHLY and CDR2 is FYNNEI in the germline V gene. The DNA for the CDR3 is TGTGCCAGCAGTGAATTGGGGAGTTCCCACTATGGCTACACCTTC. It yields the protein CASSELGSSHYGYTF.

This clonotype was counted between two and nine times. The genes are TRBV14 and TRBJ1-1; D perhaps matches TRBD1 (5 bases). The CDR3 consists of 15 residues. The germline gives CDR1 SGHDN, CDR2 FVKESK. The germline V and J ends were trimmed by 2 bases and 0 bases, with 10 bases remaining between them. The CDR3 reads CASSQKPTVNTEAFF. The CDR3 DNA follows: TGTGCCAGCAGCCAAAAACCGACAGTGAACACTGAAGCTTTCTTT.

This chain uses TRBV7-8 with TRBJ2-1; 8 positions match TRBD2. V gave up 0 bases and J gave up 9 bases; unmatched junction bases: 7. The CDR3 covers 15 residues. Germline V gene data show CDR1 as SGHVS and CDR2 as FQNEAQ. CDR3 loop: CASSLALAGRLEQFF. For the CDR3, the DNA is TGTGCCAGCAGCTTAGCCCTAGCGGGCCGACTTGAGCAGTTCTTC.

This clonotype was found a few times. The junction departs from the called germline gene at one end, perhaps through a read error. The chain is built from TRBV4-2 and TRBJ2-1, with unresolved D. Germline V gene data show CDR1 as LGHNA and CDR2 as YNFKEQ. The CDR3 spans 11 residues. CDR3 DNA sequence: TGTGCCAGCAGCGGCCCCGGTCCCCCGGTCTTC. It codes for CASSGPGPPVF.

The CDR3 DNA is TGTGCCAGCAGCTTGGGGGCGCGGGAGTACTTC. Amino acids: CASSLGAREYF. This chain uses TRBV5-6 with TRBJ2-7; TRBD2 might be the D (5 bases). The germline V gene encodes CDR1 SGHDT and CDR2 YYEEEE. CDR3 length equals 11 residues. Trimming took off 0 bases at V and 11 bases at J, with 9 bases between the two ends.

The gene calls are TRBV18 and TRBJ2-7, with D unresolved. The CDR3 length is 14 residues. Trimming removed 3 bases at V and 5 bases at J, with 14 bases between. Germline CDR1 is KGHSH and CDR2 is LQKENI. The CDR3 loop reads CASSPVSRGNEQYF. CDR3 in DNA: TGTGCCAGCTCACCGGTGAGTAGAGGCAACGAGCAGTACTTC.

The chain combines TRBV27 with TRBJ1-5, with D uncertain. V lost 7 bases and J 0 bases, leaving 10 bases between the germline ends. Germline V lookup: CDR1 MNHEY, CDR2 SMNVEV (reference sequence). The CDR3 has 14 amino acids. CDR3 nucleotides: TGTGCCAGCAAATCCGGGTATAGCAATCAGCCCCAGCATTTT. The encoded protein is CASKSGYSNQPQHF.

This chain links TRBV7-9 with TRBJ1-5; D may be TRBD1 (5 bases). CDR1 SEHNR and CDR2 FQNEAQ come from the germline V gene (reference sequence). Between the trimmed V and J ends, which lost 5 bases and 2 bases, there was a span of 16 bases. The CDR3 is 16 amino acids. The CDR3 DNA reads TGTGCCAGCAGCCCCTCGAGGCGGGGCGGCAATCAGCCCCAGCATTTT. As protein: CASSPSRRGGNQPQHF. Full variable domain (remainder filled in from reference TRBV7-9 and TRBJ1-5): DTGVSQNPRHKITKRGQNVTFRCDPISEHNRLYWYRQTLGQGPEFLTYFQNEAQLEKSRLLSDRFSAERPKGSFSTLEIQRTEQGDSAMYLCASSPSRRGGNQPQHFGDGTRLSIL.

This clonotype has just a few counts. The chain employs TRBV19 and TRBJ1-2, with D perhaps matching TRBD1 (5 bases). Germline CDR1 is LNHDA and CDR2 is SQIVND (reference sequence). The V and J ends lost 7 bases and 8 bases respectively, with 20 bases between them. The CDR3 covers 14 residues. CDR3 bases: TGTGCCAGTACCCGTGGTCAGCGGGGCTCGGGCTACACCTTC. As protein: CASTRGQRGSGYTF.

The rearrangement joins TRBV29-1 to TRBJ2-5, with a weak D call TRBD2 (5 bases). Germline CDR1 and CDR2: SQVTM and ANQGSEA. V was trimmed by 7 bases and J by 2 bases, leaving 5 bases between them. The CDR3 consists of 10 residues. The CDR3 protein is CSGRQETQYF. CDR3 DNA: TGCAGCGGGAGGCAAGAGACCCAGTACTTC.

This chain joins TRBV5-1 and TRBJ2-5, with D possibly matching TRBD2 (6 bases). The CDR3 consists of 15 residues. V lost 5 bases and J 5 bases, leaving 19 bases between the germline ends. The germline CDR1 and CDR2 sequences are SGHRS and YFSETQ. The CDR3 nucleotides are TGCGCCAGCAGTGACGCGCGGGGACCCGGCGAGACCCAGTACTTC. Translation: CASSDARGPGETQYF.

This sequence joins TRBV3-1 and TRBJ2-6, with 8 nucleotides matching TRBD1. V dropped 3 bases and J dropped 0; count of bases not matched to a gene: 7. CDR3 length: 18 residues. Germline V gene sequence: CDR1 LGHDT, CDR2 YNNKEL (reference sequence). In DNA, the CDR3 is TGTGCCAGCAGCCACACCGGGACAGGAGACTCTGGGGCCAACGTCCTGACTTTC. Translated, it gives CASSHTGTGDSGANVLTF.

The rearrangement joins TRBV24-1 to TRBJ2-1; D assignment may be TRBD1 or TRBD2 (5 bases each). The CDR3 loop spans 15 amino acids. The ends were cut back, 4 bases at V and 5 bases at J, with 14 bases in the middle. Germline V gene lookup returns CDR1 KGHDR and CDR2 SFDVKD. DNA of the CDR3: TGTGCCACCAGTGACCCTGACCCGGGACACAATGAGCAGTTCTTC. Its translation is CATSDPDPGHNEQFF.

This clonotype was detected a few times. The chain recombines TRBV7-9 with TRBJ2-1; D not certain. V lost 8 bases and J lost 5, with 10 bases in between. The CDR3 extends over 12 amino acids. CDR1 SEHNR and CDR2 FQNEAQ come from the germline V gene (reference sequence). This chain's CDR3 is CASASPDNEQFF. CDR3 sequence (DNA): TGTGCCAGCGCGAGCCCAGACAATGAGCAGTTCTTC.